This entry concerns a single T cell receptor (beta chain). Its antigen is unknown. A much larger clonotype is one base distant, so this may be a read error. A distance of 16 bases separates the germline ends of V and J, which lose 3 bases and 7 bases respectively. The CDR3 spans 14 residues, from the cysteine through the phenylalanine. Only the CDR3 DNA stays, 42 bases, in frame from base 1. According to the germline V gene (reference sequence), CDR1 reads DFQATT and CDR2 reads SNEGSKA. The entry originates in a study of tumor and adjacent non-tumor tissue in lung cancer (dated by TCRdb to 2016 to 2019). Background on the whole study: By cancer type, the cohort comprised about 13 adenocarcinoma patients, a couple of squamous cell carcinoma patients and 1 small cell lung cancer patient. In total, sequencing yielded over 95 million productive TCRbeta reads, which works out to an average of around 3.9 million reads per sample. Using bulk TCRbeta repertoires from under 18 lung cancer patients, the study set lung tumor tissue side by side with matched distant non-tumor lung tissue. The 15 or so patients were aged about 30 to 76 years, included about 10 men and 5 women, and had TNM stage I to III disease. Some 30 paired specimens, one tumor and one normal lung sample per patient, were profiled by TCRbeta CDR3 sequencing. Study-wide findings and limitations: The top 100 clones accounted for a significantly larger cumulative portion of the repertoire in normal lung than in tumor tissue. Peripheral blood was not sequenced, so blood TCRbeta repertoires were not examined in the lung cancer patients of the study. Significantly higher TCR diversity was found in younger patients, and higher tumor TCR diversity was associated with shorter overall and disease-free survival. Tumor tissue showed significantly greater TCR diversity (inverse Simpson) than normal lung tissue (roughly 430 vs 170, P = 0.0075, Mann-Whitney U test). The sequencing platform is not named in the methods, and unique molecular identifiers are not mentioned. Only roughly 15 patients were in the cohort, and the authors stated that larger samples and more detailed clinical data are needed.

To prepare the library, multiplex PCR was applied. TCRdb shows the sequencer as Illumina HiSeq 2500. TCRbeta libraries were constructed through three rounds of nested PCR with primers (Table S4) according to protocols adapted from ARM-PCR. PCR products of 200-500 bp were gel-excised and purified with the QIAquick gel extraction kit before sequencing. As for the original processing: Trimmomatic was used to clean the reads, FLASH merged the cleaned reads into complete CDR3 sequences, and MiTCR assigned the sequences to V(D)J germline segments. Clonal diversity was calculated as the inverse Simpson's index using VDJtools. A read counted as productive if the sequence was in-frame and lacked a premature stop codon. In-frame beta chains were kept once TCRdb had trimmed the public reads at Q25 with fastp and called clones with MiXCR. Entries that share a CDR3 protein sequence are merged under the most common genes and DNA. TCRdb's processing, not the authors', yielded these V and J calls. The sample table lists roughly 70,000 distinct CDR3 sequences, around 70% of them with a count of one. Of the sample, 25% to 35% is held by the ten largest clones.

Bulk unsorted tissue served as the source for RNA extraction, and RNA quality was assessed using a NanoDrop ND-1000 and an Agilent 2100. Distant non-tumor tissue taken more than 3 cm from the tumor edge was used as the normal lung sample. Newly diagnosed lung cancer patients without prior chemotherapy who had been admitted for thoracic surgery in China between August and November 2014 were enrolled as donors. Patients who had received previous radiotherapy or chemotherapy, or who had another concurrent cancer, were excluded from the study. Surgical tissue pieces of roughly 1-2.2 cm3 were preserved in RNAlater solution and stored at -80 °C until use.

The sample comprised distant non-tumor lung tissue. This TCR was sampled from a woman in her forties or fifties with non-small cell lung cancer. The rearranged segments are TRBV20-1 and TRBJ2-1, with the D gene too uncertain to name. CDR3 reads: CSASSVILINEQFF. The DNA reads as follows: TGCAGTGCTAGTTCTGTGATTTTGATTAATGAGCAGTTCTTC.